These 21 T cell receptor beta chains were all obtained from the same sample, sequenced in a study of T cell responses to AZD1222 COVID-19 vaccine. Only in-frame clones appear in the TCRdb table, and some are missing; sequencing was by immunoSEQ multiplex PCR. The table lists some 150,000 clones, over 85% of them singletons. Sample: peripheral blood, taken on day 0 of AZD1222 vaccination. The receptors shown here come from an adult in good health.

V is TRBV7-9 and J is TRBJ2-1, with D possibly being TRBD2 (5 bases). CDR3 size: 12 residues. With 4 bases removed from V and 9 bases from J, the gap between germline ends came to 10 bases. Germline assignment: CDR1 SEHNR and CDR2 FQNEAQ (reference sequence). The CDR3 DNA reads as TGTGCCAGCAGCTACGGGGTCATTGAGCAGTTCTTC. Protein sequence: CASSYGVIEQFF.

The chain joins TRBV13 to TRBJ2-7; 7 bases map to TRBD2. Trimming took 5 bases from V and 0 from J; bases not matched to a gene: 7. Germline V gives CDR1 PRHDT, CDR2 FYEKMQ (reference sequence). CDR3 length equals 15 residues. The CDR3 reads CASSTVAGPSYEQYF. The CDR3 bases are TGTGCCAGCAGCACCGTAGCGGGCCCCTCCTACGAGCAGTACTTC.

The CDR3 sequence: CASSPGWEPLISYNEQFF. The CDR3 bases are TGCGCCAGCAGTCCCGGATGGGAGCCACTAATCTCCTACAATGAGCAGTTCTTC. The chain couples TRBV5-1 to TRBJ2-1; the D gene is possibly TRBD2 (5 bases). Germline CDR1 SGHRS, CDR2 YFSETQ. This CDR3 spans 18 amino acids. Trimming left V 5 bases short and J 0 bases short, with 21 bases between.

This clone was counted a single time. V usage is TRBV6-6 and J usage is TRBJ1-2, with TRBD1 as a possible D gene (5 bases). V lost 5 bases and J 8 bases, leaving 18 bases between the germline ends. This CDR3 comprises 14 residues. Germline V gene sequence: CDR1 MNHNY, CDR2 SVGAGI (reference sequence). CDR3 sequence: CASSTGPGLGGYTF. In nucleotides, the CDR3 is TGTGCCAGCAGTACAGGTCCGGGGTTGGGAGGCTACACCTTC.

The chain links TRBV5-1 to TRBJ1-4, with D possibly matching TRBD1 (6 bases). The germline V gene has CDR1 SGHRS and CDR2 YFSETQ. Trimming cost V 0 bases and J 2 bases, with 11 bases left between them. CDR3 length: 16 residues. For the CDR3, the DNA is TGCGCCAGCAGCTTGGTCGGGACACCTACTAATGAAAAACTGTTTTTT. Amino acids: CASSLVGTPTNEKLFF.

The chain has TRBV11-2 and TRBJ1-4, with TRBD1 matching 12 bases. The V segment lost 4 bases and the J segment 11 bases; nucleotides outside the gene matches: 14. The length of the CDR3 is 17 residues. Germline CDR1 and CDR2: SGHAT and FQNNGV. The CDR3 coding sequence is TGTGCCAGCAGCTCCTCCGGGACAGGGGGCGATTTGGGGAAACTGTTTTTT. Translating it yields CASSSSGTGGDLGKLFF.

The chain employs TRBV5-4 and TRBJ2-1; 13 bases map to TRBD2. This CDR3 is built from 16 residues. With V trimmed by 2 bases and J by 7 bases, 6 bases remained unmatched. Germline values: CDR1 SGHNT, CDR2 YYREEE (reference sequence). The CDR3 nucleotides are TGTGCCAGCAGCTTACCGGGACTAGCGGGAATAAATGAGCAGTTCTTC. Translation gives CASSLPGLAGINEQFF.

The gene calls are TRBV10-3 and TRBJ1-3, with unresolved D. The germline gives CDR1 ENHRY, CDR2 SYGVKD. Trimming removed 0 bases from V and 0 bases from J, with 12 bases in between. CDR3 length equals 17 residues. The CDR3 protein is CAISESNRYYSGNTIYF. CDR3 bases: TGTGCCATCAGTGAGTCGAATAGGTACTACTCTGGAAACACCATATATTTT.

This clone was picked up one time. The V and J genes are TRBV27 and TRBJ2-7, with 10 bases matching TRBD2. The V segment lost 1 base and the J segment 6 bases; nucleotides outside the gene matches: 0. The CDR3 sequence is 13 residues long. Germline-derived CDR1 and CDR2 are MNHEY and SMNVEV (reference sequence). The CDR3 DNA is TGTGCCAGCAGTTTATGGACTAGCGGCGAGCAGTACTTC. It yields the protein CASSLWTSGEQYF.

The CDR3 is CASSEFRGLGYGYTF. CDR3 DNA sequence: TGTGCCAGCAGTGAATTTCGGGGGCTGGGCTATGGCTACACCTTC. The chain employs TRBV2 and TRBJ1-2, with a tentative D call TRBD1 (6 bases). Germline V gene lookup returns CDR1 SNHLY and CDR2 FYNNEI. V was shortened by 2 bases and J by 4 bases, with 14 bases between the two germline ends. This CDR3 has 15 residues.

Concerning this clone: Other DNA sequences from this sample encode an identical CDR3 as well. The CDR3 DNA reads as TGTGCCAGCAGTTTATCGGGCACAGATACGCAGTATTTT. Translating it yields CASSLSGTDTQYF. The chain uses TRBV28 and TRBJ2-3; D is ambiguous. Deletions cut 1 base from V and 1 base from J, with 3 bases between. The V gene's germline CDR1 is MDHEN and CDR2 SYDVKM. This CDR3 is 13 amino acids long.

V is TRBV29-1 and J is TRBJ1-2; tentative D call: TRBD1 (6 bases). V dropped 4 bases and J dropped 2 bases, with 14 bases sitting between them. The CDR3 length is 14 residues. The germline CDR1 and CDR2 sequences are SQVTM and ANQGSEA. CDR3 in DNA: TGCAGCGTTGTAGGTCAGGGGATAAACTATGGCTACACCTTC. Encoded protein: CSVVGQGINYGYTF. Complete variable domain (other parts from reference TRBV29-1 and TRBJ1-2): SAVISQKPSRDICQRGTSLTIQCQVDSQVTMMFWYRQQPGQSLTLIATANQGSEATYESGFVIDKFPISRPNLTFSTLTVSNMSPEDSSIYLCSVVGQGINYGYTFGSGTRLTVV.

The rearrangement joins TRBV27 to TRBJ2-5; D gene uncertain. Germline V gene lookup returns CDR1 MNHEY and CDR2 SMNVEV (reference sequence). Deletions cut 8 bases from V and 2 bases from J, with 9 bases between. CDR3 length: 12 amino acids. The chain's CDR3 is CASWKDQETQYF. The CDR3, as DNA: TGTGCCAGCTGGAAGGATCAAGAGACCCAGTACTTC.

This chain joins TRBV4-1 and TRBJ2-5; no definite D call. V was cut by 0 bases and J by 1 base, with 9 bases left in between. The length of the CDR3 is 15 residues. Germline V lookup: CDR1 MGHRA, CDR2 YSYEKL. The CDR3 reads CASSQDLGSQETQYF. CDR3 bases: TGCGCCAGCAGCCAAGATCTCGGCAGCCAAGAGACCCAGTACTTC.

The rearrangement uses TRBV7-2 and TRBJ2-7; no clear D. Germline V gene data show CDR1 as SGHTA and CDR2 as FQGNSA. Trimming removed 2 bases from V and 2 bases from J, with 7 bases in between. The CDR3 totals 13 residues. The CDR3: CASSLSKAYEQYF. CDR3 nucleotide sequence: TGTGCCAGCAGCTTAAGTAAGGCCTACGAGCAGTACTTC.

The chain has TRBV7-3 and TRBJ2-2; D call uncertain. This CDR3 region has 14 residues. V lost 1 base and J 7 bases, leaving 10 bases between the germline ends. Germline CDR1 reads SGHTA; CDR2 reads FQGTGA. CDR3 DNA: TGTGCCAGCAGCTTAAGACCGAAGGGCGGGGAGCTGTTTTTT. Protein sequence: CASSLRPKGGELFF. The whole variable domain, remainder taken from reference TRBV7-3 and TRBJ2-2, is GAGVSQTPSNKVTEKGKYVELRCDPISGHTALYWYRQSLGQGPEFLIYFQGTGAADDSGLPNDRFFAVRPEGSVSTLKIQRTERGDSAVYLCASSLRPKGGELFFGEGSRLTVL.

The CDR3 sequence is CASSVGPGSDEKLFF. CDR3 DNA sequence: TGTGCCAGCAGCGTAGGACCTGGTTCGGATGAAAAACTGTTTTTT. V is TRBV9 and J is TRBJ1-4; D gene uncertain. The CDR3 contains 15 residues. Trimming removed 0 bases from V and 6 bases from J, with 12 bases in between. In germline, CDR1 is SGDLS, CDR2 YYNGEE.

The rearrangement links TRBV7-2 to TRBJ2-7, with D hard to call. The CDR3 runs 14 residues. CDR1 and CDR2 (germline): SGHTA, FQGNSA. V lost 2 bases to trimming and J lost 3 bases, with 11 bases between them. The CDR3 region is CASSLSFGFYEQYF. Written as DNA, the CDR3 is TGTGCCAGCAGCTTATCATTTGGATTCTACGAGCAGTACTTC.

The chain links TRBV2 to TRBJ1-2; D is perhaps TRBD1 (6 bases). CDR1 and CDR2 from the germline V gene are SNHLY and FYNNEI. The CDR3 has 14 amino acids. With 2 bases removed from V and 5 bases from J, the gap between germline ends came to 12 bases. CDR3: CASSENRETYGYTF. CDR3 bases: TGTGCCAGCAGTGAAAACAGGGAGACATATGGCTACACCTTC. The whole variable domain, filled in from reference TRBV2 and TRBJ1-2, reads EPEVTQTPSHQVTQMGQEVILRCVPISNHLYFYWYRQILGQKVEFLVSFYNNEISEKSEIFDDQFSVERPDGSNFTLKIRSTKLEDSAMYFCASSENRETYGYTFGSGTRLTVV.

The chain is built from TRBV5-4 and TRBJ2-3; TRBD2 is a possible D gene (5 bases). In germline, CDR1 is SGHNT, CDR2 YYREEE (reference sequence). The CDR3 covers 16 residues. V dropped 2 bases and J dropped 1 base, with 14 bases sitting between them. CDR3 sequence reads: CASSFPGLGRTDTQYF. The CDR3 DNA reads as TGTGCCAGCAGCTTTCCCGGACTGGGCCGCACAGATACGCAGTATTTT.

J is TRBJ2-3 and V is TRBV2; D gene ambiguous. The germline CDR1 and CDR2 sequences are SNHLY and FYNNEI. This CDR3 has 10 amino acids. The V and J ends lost 7 bases and 9 bases respectively, with 8 bases between them. This CDR3 reads CASTHNTQYF. In nucleotides, the CDR3 is TGTGCCAGCACCCACAACACGCAGTATTTT.